These 4 T cell receptor beta chains were all obtained from the same sample, sequenced in a study of cytomegalovirus exposure and HLA in healthy donors. Primers: 60 Vbeta forward and 13 Jbeta reverse. Libraries were prepared by immunoSEQ multiplex PCR; TCRdb keeps only in-frame clonotypes and omits some of them. Recorded for this sample: about 130,000 clones. Sequenced material: PBMCs. Receptors originate from a man aged 18 to 30 in good health and CMV-seronegative.

This chain joins TRBV7-6 and TRBJ1-1, with D tentatively TRBD1 (6 bases). The CDR3 totals 16 residues. Germline V lookup: CDR1 SGHVS, CDR2 FNYEAQ. Trimming removed 5 bases from V and 1 base from J, with 17 bases in between. In DNA form, the CDR3 reads TGTGCCAGCAGCGCGCAACAGGGAGCTACGAACACTGAAGCTTTCTTT. It codes for CASSAQQGATNTEAFF.

The genes are TRBV19 and TRBJ1-1; D is unresolved. Per germline, CDR1 LNHDA and CDR2 SQIVND (reference sequence). V was pared by 2 bases and J by 1 base, with 5 bases between. This CDR3 is built from 13 residues. CDR3 sequence: CASSIYKNTEAFF. In DNA, the CDR3 is TGTGCCAGTAGTATATACAAGAACACTGAAGCTTTCTTT.

This rearrangement joins TRBV30 to TRBJ1-4; 10 bases align to TRBD1. CDR3 size: 14 residues. Trimming cost V 5 bases and J 5 bases; bases outside gene matches: 5. Germline lookup yields CDR1 GTSNPN and CDR2 SVGIG (reference sequence). The CDR3 region is CAWGQGQGNEKLFF. The CDR3 nucleotides read TGTGCCTGGGGCCAGGGACAGGGGAATGAAAAACTGTTTTTT.

The gene calls are TRBV30 and TRBJ1-5, with 8 bases fitting TRBD1. Germline-derived CDR1 and CDR2 are GTSNPN and SVGIG (reference sequence). Trimming cost V 2 bases and J 4 bases; bases outside gene matches: 4. The CDR3 is 14 residues long. The CDR3 DNA is TGTGCCTGGAGTCCCAGGGGGCAGAATCAGCCCCAGCATTTT. It translates to CAWSPRGQNQPQHF.